These 9 T cell receptor beta chains originate from one sample sequenced in a study of Ad26.COV2.S vaccination and SARS-CoV-2 variants. Treatment: around 19 received Ad26.COV2.S at low or high dose, single or two shots; about 5 received placebo; per-sample allocation not given. Samples were taken on day 63 after the first vaccine or placebo injection. Here immunoSEQ multiplex PCR was the method, and the copy in TCRdb shows in-frame clones only, minus some. This sample yields hundreds of thousands of clones, of which 86% are seen a single time; about 10% belongs to the top ten. Sequences were derived from peripheral blood, sampled in a trial of Ad26.COV2.S vaccine versus placebo. The receptors come from a person aged 18-65 years who received the Ad26.COV2.S COVID-19 vaccine or a placebo.

V usage is TRBV4-3 and J usage is TRBJ2-7; a possible D gene is TRBD2 (6 bases). The V and J ends lost 0 bases and 3 bases respectively, with 6 bases between them. The germline V gene has CDR1 LGHNA and CDR2 YSLEER. This CDR3 has 13 residues. CDR3 nucleotide sequence: TGCGCCAGCAGCCAAGAGGGGGGCTACGAGCAGTACTTC. Its protein product is CASSQEGGYEQYF.

This chain uses TRBV10-3 with TRBJ1-3, with TRBD1 matching 9 bases. The CDR3 is made up of 15 amino acids. The V gene's germline CDR1 is ENHRY and CDR2 SYGVKD. Trimming cost V 5 bases and J 3 bases; bases outside gene matches: 5. Here the CDR3 reads CAISHGDRDGNTIYF. DNA for the CDR3: TGTGCCATCAGTCATGGGGACAGGGATGGAAACACCATATATTTT.

V and J are TRBV10-3 and TRBJ1-2, with D tentatively TRBD1 (6 bases). The ends were cut back, 4 bases at V and 8 bases at J, with 14 bases in the middle. Germline loops: CDR1 ENHRY, CDR2 SYGVKD. The CDR3 is 13 residues long. The CDR3 loop is CAISGAGAGGYTF. The CDR3 coding sequence is TGTGCCATCAGTGGGGCAGGGGCGGGCGGCTACACCTTC.

This rearrangement joins TRBV11-3 to TRBJ2-7; D might be TRBD1 or TRBD2, each matching 5 bases. Germline V gives CDR1 SGHNT, CDR2 YENEEA. Trimming took off 6 bases at V and 3 bases at J, with 12 bases between the two ends. This CDR3 region has 13 residues. CDR3 sequence: CASSLRDGYEQYF. Here the CDR3 DNA reads TGTGCCAGCAGTCTCCGGGACGGCTACGAGCAGTACTTC.

The chain joins TRBV7-3 to TRBJ2-3; D not certain. Germline V gene data show CDR1 as SGHTA and CDR2 as FQGTGA. Trimming removed 4 bases from V and 6 bases from J, with 11 bases in between. The CDR3 spans 13 residues. The CDR3 nucleotides read TGTGCCAGCAGCTCTTCGCCCCTGGATACGCAGTATTTT. Its translation is CASSSSPLDTQYF.

J is TRBJ2-5 and V is TRBV6-1; 13 bases agree with TRBD2. V trimming: 1 base; J trimming: 2 bases; junction bases outside the gene matches: 7. The length of the CDR3 is 18 residues. The germline gives CDR1 MNHNS, CDR2 SASEGT. CDR3 loop: CASSEGRLAGGGQETQYF. CDR3 in DNA: TGTGCCAGCAGTGAAGGGAGACTAGCGGGGGGAGGGCAAGAGACCCAGTACTTC.

This chain connects TRBV11-2 to TRBJ2-4; D uncertain. The CDR3 sequence is 14 residues long. Germline V gives CDR1 SGHAT, CDR2 FQNNGV. V lost 1 base and J lost 6, with 10 bases in between. The CDR3 DNA follows: TGTGCCAGCAGCTTAGTGGTATTCGGAAACATTCAGTACTTC. Translation gives CASSLVVFGNIQYF. The full variable domain, with the rest looked up from reference TRBV11-2 and TRBJ2-4, is EAGVAQSPRYKIIEKRQSVAFWCNPISGHATLYWYQQILGQGPKLLIQFQNNGVVDDSQLPKDRFSAERLKGVDSTLKIQPAKLEDSAVYLCASSLVVFGNIQYFGAGTRLSVL.

The table lists this clone with a few counts. J is TRBJ1-2 and V is TRBV5-1; 12 nucleotides agree with TRBD1. CDR1 and CDR2 (germline): SGHRS, YFSETQ. The trim removed 3 bases at V and 8 bases at J, leaving 14 bases unmatched. The CDR3 spans 17 residues. The CDR3 sequence: CASSSTDNPGTGGGYTF. CDR3 coding DNA: TGCGCCAGCAGCTCGACGGACAACCCCGGGACAGGGGGCGGCTACACCTTC.

The genes are TRBV2 and TRBJ1-4; D remains ambiguous. Germline V gives CDR1 SNHLY, CDR2 FYNNEI. There are 14 residues in the CDR3. V was pared by 6 bases and J by 0 bases, with 8 bases between. In DNA form, the CDR3 reads TGTGCCAGCAGAGCACAGTCAACTAATGAAAAACTGTTTTTT. Residues: CASRAQSTNEKLFF.